The 4 T cell receptor beta chains below were found in one sample sequenced in a study of cytomegalovirus exposure and HLA in healthy donors. PCR involved 60 Vbeta and 13 Jbeta primers. Clones were sequenced by immunoSEQ multiplex PCR, and TCRdb holds only the in-frame ones, with some missing. The sample yields under 200,000 clones, 70% to 90% seen once. Material: PBMCs. Receptors were obtained from a woman aged 30 to 39 in good health and CMV-seronegative.

The chain couples TRBV5-1 to TRBJ2-2; the match to TRBD2 covers 10 bases. V was clipped by 2 bases and J by 10 bases; unmatched bases: 8. The CDR3 has 15 residues. From germline, CDR1 is SGHRS and CDR2 YFSETQ. In nucleotides, the CDR3 is TGCGCCAGCAGCTTTAGCGGGAGGCGGCTTGAGGAGCTGTTTTTT. Its translation is CASSFSGRRLEELFF.

This clone occurred once. V gene TRBV7-9 combines with J gene TRBJ2-1; D is possibly TRBD2 (5 bases). Trimming stripped 5 bases from V and 6 bases from J, with 20 bases between. Germline loops: CDR1 SEHNR, CDR2 FQNEAQ (reference sequence). CDR3 length: 16 amino acids. CDR3 in DNA: TGTGCCAGCAGCCCTCTGGAGTTTGGAGGTGCCAATGAGCAGTTCTTC. It codes for CASSPLEFGGANEQFF. Combining the CDR3 with reference TRBV7-9 and TRBJ2-1 gives the whole variable domain DTGVSQNPRHKITKRGQNVTFRCDPISEHNRLYWYRQTLGQGPEFLTYFQNEAQLEKSRLLSDRFSAERPKGSFSTLEIQRTEQGDSAMYLCASSPLEFGGANEQFFGPGTRLTVL.

This clone was observed a few times. The chain has TRBV29-1 and TRBJ2-1; 9 positions match TRBD2. Germline CDR1 is SQVTM and CDR2 is ANQGSEA. V gave up 7 bases and J gave up 8 bases; unmatched junction bases: 15. This CDR3 has 15 residues. As DNA, the CDR3 is TGCAGCGGGGGGGGTGCGGGAGGGCCCGAACATGAGCAGTTCTTC. Translated, it gives CSGGGAGGPEHEQFF.

The chain uses TRBV7-9 and TRBJ1-2; D unclear. CDR1 and CDR2 from the germline V gene are SEHNR and FQNEAQ (reference sequence). The CDR3 length is 16 residues. The V end lost 2 bases, the J end lost 3 bases, and 16 bases lay between the germline ends. For the CDR3, the DNA is TGTGCCAGCAGCTTACTCATCCTAGGTGACCACTATGGCTACACCTTC. Amino acids: CASSLLILGDHYGYTF. Full variable domain (remainder filled in from reference TRBV7-9 and TRBJ1-2): DTGVSQNPRHKITKRGQNVTFRCDPISEHNRLYWYRQTLGQGPEFLTYFQNEAQLEKSRLLSDRFSAERPKGSFSTLEIQRTEQGDSAMYLCASSLLILGDHYGYTFGSGTRLTVV.